This T cell receptor (beta chain) originates from a study of shared clonotypes between healthy human individuals. Study-wide background: Used for every donor were three CD4 naive, three CD4 memory, two CD8 naive and one CD8 memory plate. Whole-study results and caveats: For sorted subsets, rarefaction showed incomplete sequencing despite large depth. Clonotypes not shared had lower generation probabilities than those common to all four donors.

This clone was seen a single time. The antigen remains unidentified. Execution of the assay was at deep level. Assay: immunoSEQ multiplex PCR; the TCRdb copy retains only in-frame clones and omits some. The profile shows roughly 2,300,000 clones, 85% to 95% of them singletons. Trimming left V 2 bases short and J 4 bases short, with 14 bases between. In germline, CDR1 is SGDLS, CDR2 YYNGEE. This CDR3 is built from 15 residues. Material for sequencing was naive CD4+ T cells from PBMCs. Indicated subset: CD45RA+ positively selected. The receptor was derived from a man aged 18 to 30 in good health. Some clones in this sample may be carry-over from other donors' samples. The chain joins TRBV9 to TRBJ2-3; tentative D call: TRBD2 (6 bases). In DNA, the CDR3 is TGTGCCAGCAGCGTCGTGGGAGCGGGCCCAGATACGCAGTATTTT. It specifies CASSVVGAGPDTQYF.